This T cell receptor (beta chain) was found in a study of blood T cell repertoires in COVID-19. Trimming cost V 4 bases and J 4 bases, with 11 bases left between them. This CDR3 has 14 residues. The V gene's germline CDR1 is MDHEN and CDR2 SYDVKM. Individuals aged about 18 to 90 years were recruited from about two dozen US areas. Some clones are missing from TCRdb's copy, which holds only in-frame ones; the method was immunoSEQ multiplex PCR. The sample carries 250,000 to 350,000 clones, 90% recorded once. The chain links TRBV28 to TRBJ1-3, with unresolved D. Sequencing was carried out using PBMCs or T cells enriched from blood (not recorded which). This TCR derives from a woman aged 18-29 years with acute COVID-19. The CDR3, as DNA: TGTGCCAGCAGTTCTGGGCAGCTCGGAAACACCATATATTTT. Translated: CASSSGQLGNTIYF. Full variable domain (remainder filled in from reference TRBV28 and TRBJ1-3): DVKVTQSSRYLVKRTGEKVFLECVQDMDHENMFWYRQDPGLGLRLIYFSYDVKMKEKGDIPEGYSVSREKKERFSLILESASTNQTSMYLCASSSGQLGNTIYFGEGSWLTVV.